This is a list of T cell receptor beta chains from one sample in a study of T-cell memory formation after mild COVID-19. MiXCR was run by TCRdb on the 5' RACE reads, yielding one entry per CDR3 protein. The sample records around 450,000 distinct CDR3 sequences, 20% being singletons. Sequencing was performed on PBMCs or a T cell subset sorted from them (not recorded which). These receptors came from an adult woman who had mild COVID-19 (a few samples of this study predate the infection). Cell type and time point are not known. Each CDR3 is given with its conserved first and last residue.

v_call	j_call	cdr3_aa
TRBV5-1	TRBJ1-1	CASSSPGNTEAFF
TRBV12-3/TRBV12-4	TRBJ1-4	CASSKTPFRATNEKLFF
TRBV10-3	TRBJ2-3	CAISESANEPQYF
TRBV6-2/TRBV6-3	TRBJ2-1	CASSYSGDNEQFF
TRBV5-6	TRBJ2-5	CASSLKGRKETQYF
TRBV15	TRBJ1-3	CATSRVSGQGSGNTIYF
TRBV4-1	TRBJ2-7	CASSHDRAYEQYF
TRBV30	TRBJ2-1	CAWSSRWVYNEQFF
TRBV15	TRBJ2-1	CATSRERGQGSSYNEQFF
TRBV3-1	TRBJ1-4	CASTHRGGEKLFF
TRBV7-9	TRBJ1-1	CASSKGGRARVTEAFF
TRBV5-1	TRBJ2-6	CASSFLTGANVLTF
TRBV12-3/TRBV12-4	TRBJ2-3	CASSLRWEVTRSDSSTDTQYF
TRBV7-9	TRBJ1-2	CASIKTGAPEANYGYTF
TRBV20-1	TRBJ2-7	CSASEWTSSYEQYF
TRBV18	TRBJ2-7	CASSPSVEPSYEQYF
TRBV15	TRBJ2-7	CATSRDRRASGGPSYEQYF
TRBV9	TRBJ2-7	CASSPRDRPYEQYF
TRBV2	TRBJ2-3	CASSVRASGGARTQYF
TRBV7-9	TRBJ1-5	CASSFSVVDQPQHF
TRBV4-1	TRBJ2-4	CASSNSRVGKNIQYF
TRBV20-1	TRBJ1-2	CSARDDGYTF
TRBV24-1	TRBJ1-2	CATSESGSSYGYTF
TRBV12-3/TRBV12-4	TRBJ1-5	CASSFRGGEYSNQPQHF
TRBV4-2	TRBJ2-1	CASSQEFAGDGHEQFF
TRBV9	TRBJ2-2	CASARASGTGELFF
TRBV7-9	TRBJ1-3	CASSSGSSGNTIYF
TRBV18	TRBJ2-1	CASSQNIAGRTNEQFF
TRBV7-3	TRBJ2-6	CASSPGDRLLSGANVLTF